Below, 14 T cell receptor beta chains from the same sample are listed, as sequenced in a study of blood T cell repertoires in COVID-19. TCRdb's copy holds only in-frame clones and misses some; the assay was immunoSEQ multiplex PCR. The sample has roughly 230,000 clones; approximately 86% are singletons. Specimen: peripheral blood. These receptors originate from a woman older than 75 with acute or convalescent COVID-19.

The CDR3 bases are TGTGCCTGGAGTGTCGTCAATGAGCAGTTCTTC. Amino acids: CAWSVVNEQFF. The V call is TRBV30, the J call TRBJ2-1; no clear D gene. V lost 0 bases, J lost 6 bases, and 3 bases lay in between. Germline CDR1 reads GTSNPN; CDR2 reads SVGIG (reference sequence). The length of the CDR3 is 11 residues.

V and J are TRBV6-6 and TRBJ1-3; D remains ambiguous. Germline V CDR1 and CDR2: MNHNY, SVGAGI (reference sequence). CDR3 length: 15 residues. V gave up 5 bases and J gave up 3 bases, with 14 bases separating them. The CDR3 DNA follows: TGTGCCAGCAGTGCAGACTCAGCACGTGGAAACACCATATATTTT. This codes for CASSADSARGNTIYF.

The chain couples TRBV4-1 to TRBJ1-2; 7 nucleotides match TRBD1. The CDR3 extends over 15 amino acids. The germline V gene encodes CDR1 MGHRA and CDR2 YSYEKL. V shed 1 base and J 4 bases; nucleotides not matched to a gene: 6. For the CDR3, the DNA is TGCGCCAGCAGCCAAGGACAGGGATCGGCCTATGGCTACACCTTC. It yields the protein CASSQGQGSAYGYTF.

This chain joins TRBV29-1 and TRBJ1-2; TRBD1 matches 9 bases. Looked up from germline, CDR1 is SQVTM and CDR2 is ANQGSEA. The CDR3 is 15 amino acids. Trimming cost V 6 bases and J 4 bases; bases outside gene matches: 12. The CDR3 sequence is CSVSGPGQGGYGYTF. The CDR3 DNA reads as TGCAGCGTGAGCGGCCCGGGACAGGGTGGCTATGGCTACACCTTC.

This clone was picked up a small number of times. CDR3 loop: CSALTSLNEKLFF. In nucleotides, the CDR3 is TGCAGCGCCCTGACAAGTCTAAATGAAAAACTGTTTTTT. This chain uses TRBV29-1 with TRBJ1-4; unclear D gene. Germline V gives CDR1 SQVTM, CDR2 ANQGSEA. Trimming pared 7 bases from V and 5 bases from J, leaving 14 bases between. The CDR3 is made up of 13 amino acids.

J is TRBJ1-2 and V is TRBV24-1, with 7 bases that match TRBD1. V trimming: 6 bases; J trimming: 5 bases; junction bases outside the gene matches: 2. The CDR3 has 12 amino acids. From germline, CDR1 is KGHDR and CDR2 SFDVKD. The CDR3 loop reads CATSQQGYGYTF. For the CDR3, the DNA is TGTGCCACCAGTCAACAGGGGTATGGCTACACCTTC.

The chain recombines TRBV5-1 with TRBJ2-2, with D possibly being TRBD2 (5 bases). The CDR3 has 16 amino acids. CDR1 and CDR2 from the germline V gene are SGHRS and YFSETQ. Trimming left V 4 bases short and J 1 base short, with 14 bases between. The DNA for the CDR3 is TGCGCCAGCAGCACCTCGGGTGGACTGAACACCGGGGAGCTGTTTTTT. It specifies CASSTSGGLNTGELFF.

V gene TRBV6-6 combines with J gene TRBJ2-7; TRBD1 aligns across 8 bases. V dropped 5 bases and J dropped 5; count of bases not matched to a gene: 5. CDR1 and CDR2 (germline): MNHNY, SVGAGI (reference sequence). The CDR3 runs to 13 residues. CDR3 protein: CASSLQGGHEQYF. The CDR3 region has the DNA TGTGCCAGCAGTCTACAGGGGGGCCACGAGCAGTACTTC.

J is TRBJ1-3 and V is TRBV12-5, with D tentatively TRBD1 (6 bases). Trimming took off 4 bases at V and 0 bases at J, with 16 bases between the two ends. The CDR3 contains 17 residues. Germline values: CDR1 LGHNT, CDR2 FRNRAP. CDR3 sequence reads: CASGYTSTQGSGNTIYF. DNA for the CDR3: TGTGCTAGTGGTTACACCTCGACACAGGGCTCTGGAAACACCATATATTTT. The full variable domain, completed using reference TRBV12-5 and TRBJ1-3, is DARVTQTPRHKVTEMGQEVTMRCQPILGHNTVFWYRQTMMQGLELLAYFRNRAPLDDSGMPKDRFSAEMPDATLATLKIQPSEPRDSAVYFCASGYTSTQGSGNTIYFGEGSWLTVV.

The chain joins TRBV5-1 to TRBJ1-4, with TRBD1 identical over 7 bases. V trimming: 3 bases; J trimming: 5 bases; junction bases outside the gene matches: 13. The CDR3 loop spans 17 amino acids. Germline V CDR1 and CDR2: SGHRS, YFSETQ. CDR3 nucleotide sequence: TGCGCCAGCAGCTCGACCGTACGGGACAGCTCAAATGAAAAACTGTTTTTT. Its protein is CASSSTVRDSSNEKLFF.

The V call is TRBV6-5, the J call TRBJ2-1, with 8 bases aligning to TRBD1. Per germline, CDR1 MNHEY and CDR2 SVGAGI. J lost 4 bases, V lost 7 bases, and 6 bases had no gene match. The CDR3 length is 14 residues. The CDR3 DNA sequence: TGTGCCAGCACCGGCGGGACAGGTTACAATGAGCAGTTCTTC. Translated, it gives CASTGGTGYNEQFF.

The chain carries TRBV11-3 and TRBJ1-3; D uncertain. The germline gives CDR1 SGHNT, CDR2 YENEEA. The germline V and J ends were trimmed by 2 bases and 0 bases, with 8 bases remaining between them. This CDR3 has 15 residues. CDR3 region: CASSLSWSSGNTIYF. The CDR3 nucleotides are TGTGCCAGCAGCTTAAGTTGGAGCTCTGGAAACACCATATATTTT. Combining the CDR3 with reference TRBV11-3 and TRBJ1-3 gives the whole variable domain EAGVVQSPRYKIIEKKQPVAFWCNPISGHNTLYWYLQNLGQGPELLIRYENEEAVDDSQLPKDRFSAERLKGVDSTLKIQPAELGDSAVYLCASSLSWSSGNTIYFGEGSWLTVV.

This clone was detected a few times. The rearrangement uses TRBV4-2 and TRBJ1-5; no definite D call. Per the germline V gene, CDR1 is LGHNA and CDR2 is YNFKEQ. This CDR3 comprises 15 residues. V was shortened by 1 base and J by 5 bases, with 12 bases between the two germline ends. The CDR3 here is CASSQVAAEDQPQHF. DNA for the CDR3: TGTGCCAGCAGCCAAGTGGCAGCAGAGGATCAGCCCCAGCATTTT.

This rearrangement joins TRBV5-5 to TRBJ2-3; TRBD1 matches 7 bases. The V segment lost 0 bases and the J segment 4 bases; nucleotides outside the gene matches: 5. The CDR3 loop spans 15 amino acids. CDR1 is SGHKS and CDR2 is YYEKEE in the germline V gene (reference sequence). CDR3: CASSLVMTGSDTQYF. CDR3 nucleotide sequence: TGTGCCAGCAGCTTGGTCATGACAGGGTCAGATACGCAGTATTTT.